The 18 T cell receptor beta chains below all came from one sample that was sequenced in a study of shared clonotypes between healthy human individuals. Only in-frame clones appear in the TCRdb table, and some are missing; sequencing was by immunoSEQ multiplex PCR. Altogether roughly 2.1 million clones are present, 85% to 95% being singletons, with the ten largest covering roughly 1.8%. Naive CD8 cells comprised CD45RO-negative, CCR7-positively selected cells, excluding terminally differentiated effector memory CD45RA+ cells. Sequences were obtained from naive CD8+ T cells from PBMCs. These receptors all stem from a man aged 18 to 35 in good health. Some clones in this sample may be carry-over from other donors' samples.

CDR3 in amino acids: CAISDPQGMSSGANVLTF. In nucleotides, the CDR3 is TGTGCCATCAGTGACCCCCAGGGGATGTCCTCTGGGGCCAACGTCCTGACTTTC. The chain recombines TRBV10-3 with TRBJ2-6; tentative D call: TRBD1 (6 bases). The ends were cut back, 3 bases at V and 0 bases at J, with 15 bases in the middle. The CDR3 is made up of 18 amino acids. CDR1 is ENHRY, CDR2 SYGVKD, per germline.

The gene calls are TRBV5-1 and TRBJ1-1, with D tentatively TRBD1 (6 bases). The CDR3 covers 16 residues. Trimming pared 1 base from V and 0 bases from J, leaving 13 bases between. Germline V gene data show CDR1 as SGHRS and CDR2 as YFSETQ. The CDR3 region has the DNA TGCGCCAGCAGCTTGCAGGTGGGGACACTGAACACTGAAGCTTTCTTT. Encoded protein: CASSLQVGTLNTEAFF.

The V call is TRBV7-3, the J call TRBJ1-1; a weak D match, TRBD1 (5 bases). The germline V gene encodes CDR1 SGHTA and CDR2 FQGTGA. The CDR3 sequence is 14 residues long. V was trimmed by 3 bases and J by 3 bases, leaving 11 bases between them. The CDR3 loop reads CASSFGGGDTEAFF. In nucleotides, the CDR3 is TGTGCCAGCAGCTTTGGCGGGGGAGACACTGAAGCTTTCTTT. The complete variable domain, with remaining parts taken from reference TRBV7-3 and TRBJ1-1, reads GAGVSQTPSNKVTEKGKYVELRCDPISGHTALYWYRQSLGQGPEFLIYFQGTGAADDSGLPNDRFFAVRPEGSVSTLKIQRTERGDSAVYLCASSFGGGDTEAFFGQGTRLTVV.

The chain carries TRBV6-1 and TRBJ1-1; TRBD1 is a possible D gene (5 bases). CDR3 length equals 15 residues. V dropped 5 bases and J dropped 2 bases, with 15 bases sitting between them. Germline assignment: CDR1 MNHNS and CDR2 SASEGT. This chain's CDR3 is CASSHPRGGNTEAFF. CDR3 nucleotides: TGTGCCAGCAGTCATCCGAGGGGAGGCAACACTGAAGCTTTCTTT.

The V and J genes are TRBV2 and TRBJ2-1; no definite D call. V was shortened by 2 bases and J by 8 bases, with 16 bases between the two germline ends. The CDR3 covers 15 residues. CDR1 and CDR2 (germline): SNHLY, FYNNEI. The CDR3 DNA is TGTGCCAGCAGTGAAAAGCCCCTGCTTATCTATGAGCAGTTCTTC. Amino acid sequence: CASSEKPLLIYEQFF.

The chain is built from TRBV6-1 and TRBJ2-7; a weak D match, TRBD2 (6 bases). Trimming shortened V by 6 bases and J by 3 bases, and 15 bases separated the two germline ends. CDR3 size: 14 residues. The germline V gene encodes CDR1 MNHNS and CDR2 SASEGT. CDR3 in DNA: TGTGCCAGCAGCGATTTCCTTAGCGGCTACGAGCAGTACTTC. Translated, it gives CASSDFLSGYEQYF.

About this clone: Other DNA variants within this sample encode the same CDR3. The chain uses TRBV7-6 and TRBJ2-7; 8 nucleotides match TRBD2. V was clipped by 4 bases and J by 0 bases; unmatched bases: 2. CDR1 and CDR2 (germline): SGHVS, FNYEAQ. This CDR3 is built from 14 residues. This CDR3 reads CASSSSGSSYEQYF. Here the CDR3 DNA reads TGTGCCAGCAGCTCCAGCGGGAGCTCCTACGAGCAGTACTTC.

This rearrangement joins TRBV9 to TRBJ2-7; D may be TRBD1 (5 bases). There are 16 residues in the CDR3. In germline, CDR1 is SGDLS, CDR2 YYNGEE. Trimming shortened V by 4 bases and J by 3 bases, and 20 bases separated the two germline ends. In nucleotides, the CDR3 is TGTGCCAGCAGCCCGGATGGGGCTCTAGAGTTCTACGAGCAGTACTTC. It codes for CASSPDGALEFYEQYF.

This clone was found a few times. The gene calls are TRBV9 and TRBJ1-5; D uncertain. Trimming cost V 3 bases and J 9 bases, with 13 bases left between them. CDR3 size: 13 residues. The V gene's germline CDR1 is SGDLS and CDR2 YYNGEE. The CDR3, as DNA: TGTGCCAGCAGCGCAGGAGACCGCCCGCCCCAGCATTTT. Translation: CASSAGDRPPQHF.

This clone was observed a single time. The J gene is TRBJ2-7, the V gene TRBV4-3, with D perhaps matching TRBD2 (5 bases). In germline, CDR1 is LGHNA, CDR2 YSLEER. Deletions cut 0 bases from V and 1 base from J, with 16 bases between. This CDR3 comprises 17 residues. The CDR3 DNA reads as TGCGCCAGCAGCCAAGATTTCGCCGGGGAACGGTCCTACGAGCAGTACTTC. Its protein is CASSQDFAGERSYEQYF.

Only a few counts were recorded for this clone. The V and J genes are TRBV28 and TRBJ1-5, with TRBD1 matching 8 bases. CDR1 is MDHEN and CDR2 is SYDVKM in the germline V gene. The CDR3 is 15 amino acids. Unmatched junction bases numbered 10, after V lost 6 bases and J lost 6 bases. The CDR3 nucleotides are TGTGCCAGCAGCGCTACAGGGGGTATCGGTCAGCCCCAGCATTTT. The encoded protein is CASSATGGIGQPQHF.

The V and J genes are TRBV11-1 and TRBJ1-2; D gene uncertain. Trimming took off 4 bases at V and 0 bases at J, with 9 bases between the two ends. CDR1 is SGHAT, CDR2 FQDESV, per germline (reference sequence). The CDR3 is 14 residues long. The CDR3 reads CASSYKEANYGYTF. The CDR3, as DNA: TGTGCCAGCAGCTATAAGGAAGCTAACTATGGCTACACCTTC. The full variable domain, in which reference TRBV11-1 and TRBJ1-2 provide the parts outside the CDR3, is EAEVAQSPRYKITEKSQAVAFWCDPISGHATLYWYRQILGQGPELLVQFQDESVVDDSQLPKDRFSAERLKGVDSTLKIQPAELGDSAMYLCASSYKEANYGYTFGSGTRLTVV.

CDR3 DNA: TGTGCCAGCAGCTTATATCTCAATGAGCAGTTCTTC. It encodes CASSLYLNEQFF. The chain couples TRBV7-9 to TRBJ2-1; D is undetermined. The CDR3 totals 12 residues. Trimming removed 2 bases at V and 6 bases at J, with 5 bases between. The germline gives CDR1 SEHNR, CDR2 FQNEAQ (reference sequence).

The rearrangement uses TRBV4-3 and TRBJ2-1; 11 bases map to TRBD2. This CDR3 comprises 14 residues. The germline CDR1 and CDR2 sequences are LGHNA and YSLEER. The V and J ends lost 4 bases and 6 bases, in that order; junction bases with no gene match: 2. CDR3 bases: TGCGCCAGCAGCCGAGGGACTAGCGGCAATGAGCAGTTCTTC. It is translated as CASSRGTSGNEQFF.

The rearrangement uses TRBV2 and TRBJ2-7, with 8 bases that match TRBD1. The length of the CDR3 is 14 residues. Germline CDR1 reads SNHLY; CDR2 reads FYNNEI. Trimming removed 8 bases from V and 3 bases from J; junction bases left unmatched: 9. CDR3 nucleotides: TGTGCCAGCGCCGGCGGACAGGGCGGCTACGAGCAGTACTTC. This translates into CASAGGQGGYEQYF. Looking up the rest from reference TRBV2 and TRBJ2-7 gives the full variable domain: EPEVTQTPSHQVTQMGQEVILRCVPISNHLYFYWYRQILGQKVEFLVSFYNNEISEKSEIFDDQFSVERPDGSNFTLKIRSTKLEDSAMYFCASAGGQGGYEQYFGPGTRLTVT.

Worth noting for this clone: This sample also contains other DNA sequences that code for the same CDR3. The chain has TRBV28 and TRBJ2-3; 10 nucleotides match TRBD2. Germline CDR1 and CDR2: MDHEN and SYDVKM. V shed 3 bases, J shed 3 bases, and the junction held 3 bases outside the gene matches. CDR3 length equals 15 residues. The CDR3 spells CASSFPAGGTDTQYF. CDR3 sequence (DNA): TGTGCCAGCAGTTTCCCAGCGGGAGGGACAGATACGCAGTATTTT.

The V and J genes are TRBV19 and TRBJ1-5, with D hard to call. The CDR3 covers 13 residues. V was shortened by 6 bases and J by 6 bases, with 12 bases between the two germline ends. Germline CDR1 LNHDA, CDR2 SQIVND (reference sequence). The CDR3: CASREDWGQPQHF. The CDR3 DNA reads as TGTGCCAGTAGAGAGGATTGGGGTCAGCCCCAGCATTTT.

The chain is built from TRBV27 and TRBJ2-7, with a tentative D call TRBD2 (5 bases). Deletions cut 5 bases from V and 7 bases from J, with 18 bases between. The CDR3 length is 14 residues. Germline V lookup: CDR1 MNHEY, CDR2 SMNVEV (reference sequence). CDR3 loop: CASSPPGGLGEQYF. As DNA, the CDR3 is TGTGCCAGCAGTCCCCCCGGAGGCCTGGGGGAGCAGTACTTC.